This T cell receptor (beta chain) is from a study of PD-1 blockade in classical Hodgkin lymphoma. Time point described: cycle 4 day 1 (C4D1), after about 6 weeks of nivolumab. Each of the patients experienced relapse following autologous stem cell transplantation, and their brentuximab vedotin exposure differed. General study points: The authors have not defined what causes the repertoire differences, possibly disease activity or prior therapy. Newly diagnosed patients had baseline TCR diversity that was reportedly lower than that of healthy donors. There was a significant rise in CD4+ TCR diversity by C4D1, with no such rise for CD8+.

Clones were read by immunoSEQ multiplex PCR, and TCRdb kept only the in-frame ones, dropping some. The top ten hold about 17% of the sample, which has roughly 86,000 clones, about 83% seen once. As regards this clone: Its specificity is not known.

The sequencing used peripheral blood mononuclear cells (PBMCs), collected before the fourth cycle of nivolumab. The sequence was collected from a human donor with classical Hodgkin lymphoma.

CDR3: CASSVGWGDDGYTF. The CDR3 DNA follows: TGTGCCAGCAGCGTAGGGTGGGGGGATGATGGCTACACCTTC. The V call is TRBV9, the J call TRBJ1-2, with a tentative D call TRBD1 (5 bases). Trimming shortened V by 0 bases and J by 6 bases, and 12 bases separated the two germline ends. The CDR3 runs 14 residues. The V gene's germline CDR1 is SGDLS and CDR2 YYNGEE.